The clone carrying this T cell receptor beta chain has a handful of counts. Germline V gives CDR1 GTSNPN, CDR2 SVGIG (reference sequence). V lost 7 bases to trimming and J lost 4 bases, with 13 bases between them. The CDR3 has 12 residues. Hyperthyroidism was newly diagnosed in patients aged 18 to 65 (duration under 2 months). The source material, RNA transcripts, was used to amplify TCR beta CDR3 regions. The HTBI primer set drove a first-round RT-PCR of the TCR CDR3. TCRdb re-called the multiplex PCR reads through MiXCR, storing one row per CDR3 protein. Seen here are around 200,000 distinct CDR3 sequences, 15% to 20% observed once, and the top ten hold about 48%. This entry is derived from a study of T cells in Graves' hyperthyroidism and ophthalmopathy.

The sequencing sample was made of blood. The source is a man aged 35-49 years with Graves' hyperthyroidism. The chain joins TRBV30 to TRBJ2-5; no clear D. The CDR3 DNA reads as TGTGCCTTCCGGGCCATGGGAGAGACCCAGTACTTC. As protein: CAFRAMGETQYF.